A selection of T cell receptor beta chains follows, all from one sample in a study of blood T cell repertoires in COVID-19. Generated by immunoSEQ multiplex PCR, the TCRdb table keeps only in-frame clones and is missing some. The sample lists more than 300,000 clones; around 87% were seen once. Specimen: peripheral blood. The receptors here all came from a woman aged 25 to 39 with COVID-19, enrolled during active disease. Both conserved end residues are part of each CDR3. Each record gives: clone size, J gene, CDR3 length, D gene, V gene, CDR3 DNA, CDR3 protein. The D gene is left open where the match is weak. The size of a clone is reported for some rows only, either as once, few or many, or as a class for expanded clones.

clone size: -; J gene: TRBJ2-1; CDR3 length: 17; D gene: TRBD2; V gene: TRBV19; CDR3 DNA: TGTGCCAGTAGTGACGAGCTAGCGGGAGGCCCCCTGAATGAGCAGTTCTTC; CDR3 protein: CASSDELAGGPLNEQFF
clone size: few; J gene: TRBJ2-1; CDR3 length: 16; D gene: TRBD2; V gene: TRBV5-1; CDR3 DNA: TGCGCCAGCAGCTTGGAGGCGGGGGTTTCCTACAATGAGCAGTTCTTC; CDR3 protein: CASSLEAGVSYNEQFF
clone size: -; J gene: TRBJ1-4; CDR3 length: 11; D gene: -; V gene: TRBV19; CDR3 DNA: TGTGCCAGTAGTATCTATGAAAAACTGTTTTTT; CDR3 protein: CASSIYEKLFF
clone size: -; J gene: TRBJ1-5; CDR3 length: 16; D gene: -; V gene: TRBV27; CDR3 DNA: TGTGCCAGCAGTTTGGGGGCACCTGTCGGCAATCAGCCCCAGCATTTT; CDR3 protein: CASSLGAPVGNQPQHF
clone size: -; J gene: TRBJ2-1; CDR3 length: 17; D gene: -; V gene: TRBV13; CDR3 DNA: TGTGCCACCAGCAGCGAGGAGGGCCCTCGCCCCTACAATGAGCAGTTCTTC; CDR3 protein: CATSSEEGPRPYNEQFF
clone size: -; J gene: TRBJ1-2; CDR3 length: 14; D gene: TRBD1; V gene: TRBV19; CDR3 DNA: TGTGCCAGTACCTCGGGACAGGGATTGTATGGCTACACCTTC; CDR3 protein: CASTSGQGLYGYTF
clone size: -; J gene: TRBJ1-1; CDR3 length: 15; D gene: TRBD1; V gene: TRBV29-1; CDR3 DNA: TGCAGCGTCCGAAGGACAGGGACTGATTACACTGAAGCTTTCTTT; CDR3 protein: CSVRRTGTDYTEAFF
clone size: -; J gene: TRBJ2-2; CDR3 length: 14; D gene: -; V gene: TRBV7-9; CDR3 DNA: TGTGCCAGCAGCTCAAGTGGGACTTCAGGGGAGCTGTTTTTT; CDR3 protein: CASSSSGTSGELFF
clone size: -; J gene: TRBJ1-2; CDR3 length: 13; D gene: TRBD1; V gene: TRBV18; CDR3 DNA: TGTGCCAGCTCACCCGGACAGGGGTATGGCTACACCTTC; CDR3 protein: CASSPGQGYGYTF
clone size: -; J gene: TRBJ2-1; CDR3 length: 15; D gene: -; V gene: TRBV30; CDR3 DNA: TGTGCCTGGAGCCCGGATGCGGGTCTCTACAATGAGCAGTTCTTC; CDR3 protein: CAWSPDAGLYNEQFF
clone size: -; J gene: TRBJ1-4; CDR3 length: 17; D gene: -; V gene: TRBV4-3; CDR3 DNA: TGCGCCAGCAGCCAAGGAGCCAGGGGTGGGACTAATGAAAAACTGTTTTTT; CDR3 protein: CASSQGARGGTNEKLFF
clone size: -; J gene: TRBJ2-3; CDR3 length: 13; D gene: -; V gene: TRBV9; CDR3 DNA: TGTGCCAGCAGCGAGGACATCTGGCTTACGCAGTATTTT; CDR3 protein: CASSEDIWLTQYF
clone size: -; J gene: TRBJ2-2; CDR3 length: 14; D gene: TRBD1; V gene: TRBV24-1; CDR3 DNA: TGTGCCACCAGTGACCGGACAGGGTTCGGGGAGCTGTTTTTT; CDR3 protein: CATSDRTGFGELFF
clone size: -; J gene: TRBJ2-7; CDR3 length: 12; D gene: -; V gene: TRBV29-1; CDR3 DNA: TGCAGCGTTGCAGGCGCCTCCTACGAGCAGTACTTC; CDR3 protein: CSVAGASYEQYF
clone size: -; J gene: TRBJ2-2; CDR3 length: 15; D gene: TRBD2; V gene: TRBV9; CDR3 DNA: TGTGCCAGCAGCGTCAGCGGGAGGAACACCGGGGAGCTGTTTTTT; CDR3 protein: CASSVSGRNTGELFF
clone size: -; J gene: TRBJ1-4; CDR3 length: 15; D gene: TRBD1; V gene: TRBV7-9; CDR3 DNA: TGTGCCAGCAGCCAAGGACAGGAACCCGGTGAAAAACTGTTTTTT; CDR3 protein: CASSQGQEPGEKLFF
clone size: few; J gene: TRBJ1-1; CDR3 length: 14; D gene: TRBD1; V gene: TRBV7-2; CDR3 DNA: TGTGCCAGCAACCCGGACAGGGCCTCCACTGAAGCTTTCTTT; CDR3 protein: CASNPDRASTEAFF
clone size: -; J gene: TRBJ2-2; CDR3 length: 15; D gene: -; V gene: TRBV6-4; CDR3 DNA: TGTGCCAGCCGTCTTAGCGGTGGTTTGACCGGGGAGCTGTTTTTT; CDR3 protein: CASRLSGGLTGELFF
clone size: once; J gene: TRBJ2-7; CDR3 length: 12; D gene: -; V gene: TRBV12-3/TRBV12-4; CDR3 DNA: TGTGCCAGCAGTTTTCCGCGGGCGGAGCAGTACTTC; CDR3 protein: CASSFPRAEQYF
clone size: -; J gene: TRBJ1-5; CDR3 length: 17; D gene: TRBD1; V gene: TRBV2; CDR3 DNA: TGTGCCAGCAGTGAAATTTGGGACAGGGATATCAATCAGCCCCAGCATTTT; CDR3 protein: CASSEIWDRDINQPQHF
clone size: -; J gene: TRBJ2-7; CDR3 length: 15; D gene: TRBD2; V gene: TRBV28; CDR3 DNA: TGTGCCAGCACCCCCGTGCCAGCGGGGGGCTACGAGCAGTACTTC; CDR3 protein: CASTPVPAGGYEQYF
clone size: -; J gene: TRBJ2-6; CDR3 length: 18; D gene: TRBD1; V gene: TRBV11-2; CDR3 DNA: TGTGCCAGCACCGAGAGGGGGACAGGGGTCTCTGGGGCCAACGTCCTGACTTTC; CDR3 protein: CASTERGTGVSGANVLTF
clone size: -; J gene: TRBJ2-1; CDR3 length: 16; D gene: TRBD1; V gene: TRBV2; CDR3 DNA: TGTGCCAGCAGTGGGAACAGGGGGCTTCTGAGCAATGAGCAGTTCTTC; CDR3 protein: CASSGNRGLLSNEQFF
clone size: -; J gene: TRBJ2-2; CDR3 length: 15; D gene: -; V gene: TRBV6-5; CDR3 DNA: TGTGCCAGCAGTTTCCTAGGTGTCGGGACCGGGGAGCTGTTTTTT; CDR3 protein: CASSFLGVGTGELFF
clone size: few; J gene: TRBJ2-4; CDR3 length: 12; D gene: TRBD1; V gene: TRBV29-1; CDR3 DNA: TGCAGCGTGAGGGACAGGGTCAGCATTCAGTACTTC; CDR3 protein: CSVRDRVSIQYF
clone size: -; J gene: TRBJ1-1; CDR3 length: 16; D gene: -; V gene: TRBV7-8; CDR3 DNA: TGTGCCAGCAGCTTAGCAGGGGTCCCGGGGGTCACTGAAGCTTTCTTT; CDR3 protein: CASSLAGVPGVTEAFF
clone size: once; J gene: TRBJ2-7; CDR3 length: 15; D gene: -; V gene: TRBV15; CDR3 DNA: TGTGCCACCAGCGCGCGAGGGGGTCTCATTGGTGAGCAGTACTTC; CDR3 protein: CATSARGGLIGEQYF
clone size: -; J gene: TRBJ2-3; CDR3 length: 13; D gene: -; V gene: TRBV24-1; CDR3 DNA: TGTGCCACCAGCTACGGTGGCACAGATACGCAGTATTTT; CDR3 protein: CATSYGGTDTQYF
clone size: -; J gene: TRBJ2-1; CDR3 length: 13; D gene: -; V gene: TRBV4-2; CDR3 DNA: TGTGCCAGCAGCCAACCTCTAGGGGTTGAGCAGTTCTTC; CDR3 protein: CASSQPLGVEQFF